This TCR beta chain was sequenced for a study of human T cells and chemical hapten exposure. Sample time point: patch test 1, 2 weeks after DPC sensitization. Treatment specified: therapeutic diphenylcyclopropenone sensitization with weekly scalp DPC. The length of the CDR3 is 16 residues. Trimming took 5 bases from V and 5 from J; bases not matched to a gene: 8. The germline V gene encodes CDR1 SSHAT and CDR2 FNYEAQ (reference sequence). This clonotype was counted only a few times. Authors' data handling: Sequenced samples showed a median of around 100,000 TCRs each, with counts running from about 20,000 to 690,000. In TCRdb, the RACE reads were re-called with MiXCR into one record per CDR3 protein. The V and J calls, along with clone size, are taken from TCRdb and not from the paper's own processing. The sample gives approximately 71,000 distinct CDR3 sequences, approximately 9.8% of which show up once; around 3.3% is in the top ten.

This receptor was obtained from a woman in her thirties or forties with alopecia areata. Some clones in this sample may be carry-over from other donors' samples. V and J are TRBV7-7 and TRBJ2-1; TRBD2 aligns across 11 bases. The sequencing used whole blood, collected in connection with sensitization to the hapten diphenylcyclopropenone (DPC). CDR3 amino acids: CASSPSGGYGNNEQFF. CDR3 coding DNA: TGTGCCAGCAGCCCTAGCGGGGGGTATGGAAACAATGAGCAGTTCTTC.